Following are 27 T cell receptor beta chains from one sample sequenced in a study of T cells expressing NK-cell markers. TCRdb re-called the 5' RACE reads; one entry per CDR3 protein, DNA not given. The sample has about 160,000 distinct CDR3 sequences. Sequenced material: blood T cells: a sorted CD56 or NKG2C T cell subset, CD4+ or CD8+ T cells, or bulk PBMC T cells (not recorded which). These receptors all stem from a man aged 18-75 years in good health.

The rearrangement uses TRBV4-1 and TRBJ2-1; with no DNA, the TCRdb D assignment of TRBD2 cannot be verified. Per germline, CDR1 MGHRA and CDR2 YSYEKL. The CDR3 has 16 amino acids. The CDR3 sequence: CASSQLADDSYNEQFF.

The CDR3 reads CASMIESSYNSPLHF. The rearrangement uses TRBV6-1 and TRBJ1-6. Germline-derived CDR1 and CDR2 are MNHNS and SASEGT. The CDR3 is 15 amino acids.

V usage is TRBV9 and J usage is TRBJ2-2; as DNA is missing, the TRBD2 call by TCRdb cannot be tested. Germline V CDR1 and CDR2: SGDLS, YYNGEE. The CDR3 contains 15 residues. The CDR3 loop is CASSATSGGGGELFF.

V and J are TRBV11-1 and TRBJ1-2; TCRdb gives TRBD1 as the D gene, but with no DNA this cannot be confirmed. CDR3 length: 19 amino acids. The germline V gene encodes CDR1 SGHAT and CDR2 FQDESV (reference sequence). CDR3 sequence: CASSLGLGGTGSGTYGYTF.

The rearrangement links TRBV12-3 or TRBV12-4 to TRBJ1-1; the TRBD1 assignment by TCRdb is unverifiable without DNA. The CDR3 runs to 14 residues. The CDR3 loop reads CASSLYRVGTEAFF.

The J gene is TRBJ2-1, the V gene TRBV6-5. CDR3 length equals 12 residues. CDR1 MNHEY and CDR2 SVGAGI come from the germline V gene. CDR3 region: CASSPTPNEQFF.

CDR3 protein: CASSSPERLHEQFF. The chain couples TRBV27 to TRBJ2-1; TCRdb designates TRBD1, a call that cannot be tested without DNA. Germline V gene data show CDR1 as MNHEY and CDR2 as SMNVEV (reference sequence). This CDR3 comprises 14 residues.

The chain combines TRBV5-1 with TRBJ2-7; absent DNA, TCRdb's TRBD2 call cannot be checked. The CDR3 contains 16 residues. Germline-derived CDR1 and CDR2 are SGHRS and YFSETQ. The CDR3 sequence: CASSLRSGDLMYAQYF.

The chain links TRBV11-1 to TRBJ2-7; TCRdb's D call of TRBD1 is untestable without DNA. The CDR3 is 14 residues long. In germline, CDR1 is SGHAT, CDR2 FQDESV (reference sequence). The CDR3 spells CASSPLGGSYEQYF.

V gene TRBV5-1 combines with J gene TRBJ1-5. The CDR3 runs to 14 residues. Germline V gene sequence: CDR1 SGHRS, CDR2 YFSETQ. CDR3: CASSSGLFNQPQHF.

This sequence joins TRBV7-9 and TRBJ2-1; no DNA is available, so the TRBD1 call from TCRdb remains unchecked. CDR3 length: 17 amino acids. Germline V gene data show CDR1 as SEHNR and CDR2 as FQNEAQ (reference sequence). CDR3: CASSSTTGTGIGNEQFF.

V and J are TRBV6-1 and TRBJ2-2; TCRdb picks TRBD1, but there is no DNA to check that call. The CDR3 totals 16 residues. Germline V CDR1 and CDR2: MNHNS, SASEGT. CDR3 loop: CASRLGTGEYTGELFF.

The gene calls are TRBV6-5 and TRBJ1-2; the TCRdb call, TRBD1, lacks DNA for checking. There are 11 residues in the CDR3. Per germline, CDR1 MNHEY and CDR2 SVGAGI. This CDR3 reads CASSRDGGYTF.

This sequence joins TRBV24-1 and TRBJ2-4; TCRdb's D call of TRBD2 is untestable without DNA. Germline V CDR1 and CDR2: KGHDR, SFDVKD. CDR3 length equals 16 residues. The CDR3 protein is CATGTSGPLAKNIQYF.

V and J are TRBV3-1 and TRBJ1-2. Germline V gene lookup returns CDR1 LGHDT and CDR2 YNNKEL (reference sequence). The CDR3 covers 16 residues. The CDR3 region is CASSQDGRPANYGYTF. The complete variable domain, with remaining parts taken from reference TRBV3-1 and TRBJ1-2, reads DTAVSQTPKYLVTQMGNDKSIKCEQNLGHDTMYWYKQDSKKFLKIMFSYNNKELIINETVPNRFSPKSPDKAHLNLHINSLELGDSAVYFCASSQDGRPANYGYTFGSGTRLTVV.

This CDR3 reads CASSGDLRENTGELFF. The J gene is TRBJ2-2, the V gene TRBV19. This CDR3 has 16 amino acids. CDR1 and CDR2 (germline): LNHDA, SQIVND (reference sequence). Drawing the rest from reference TRBV19 and TRBJ2-2, the complete variable domain is DGGITQSPKYLFRKEGQNVTLSCEQNLNHDAMYWYRQDPGQGLRLIYYSQIVNDFQKGDIAEGYSVSREKKESFPLTVTSAQKNPTAFYLCASSGDLRENTGELFFGEGSRLTVL.

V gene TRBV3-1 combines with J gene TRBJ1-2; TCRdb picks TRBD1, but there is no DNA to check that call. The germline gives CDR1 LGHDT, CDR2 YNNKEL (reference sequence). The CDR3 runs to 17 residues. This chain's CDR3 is CASSQETGLGHNYGYTF.

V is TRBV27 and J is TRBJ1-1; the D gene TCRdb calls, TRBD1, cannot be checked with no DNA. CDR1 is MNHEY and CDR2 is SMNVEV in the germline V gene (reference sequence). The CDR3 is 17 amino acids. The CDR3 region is CASSLYGTAPRYSEAFF.

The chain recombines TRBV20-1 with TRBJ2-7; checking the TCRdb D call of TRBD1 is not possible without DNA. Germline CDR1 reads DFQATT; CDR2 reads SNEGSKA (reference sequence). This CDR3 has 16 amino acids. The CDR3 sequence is CSAKTTRTGGSYEQYF.

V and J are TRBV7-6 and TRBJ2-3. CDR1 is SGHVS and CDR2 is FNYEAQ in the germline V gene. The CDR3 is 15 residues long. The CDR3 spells CASSLGWLRVDTQYF.

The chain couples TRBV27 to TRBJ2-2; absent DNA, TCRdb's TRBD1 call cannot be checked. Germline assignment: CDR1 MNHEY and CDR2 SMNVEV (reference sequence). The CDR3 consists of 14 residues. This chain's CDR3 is CASSSRGVAGELFF.

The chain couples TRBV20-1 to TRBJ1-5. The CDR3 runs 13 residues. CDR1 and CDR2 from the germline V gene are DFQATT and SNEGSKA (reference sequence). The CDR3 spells CSDKGGGNQPQHF.

The CDR3 is CASSYSDRHHDGYTF. The chain recombines TRBV6-5 with TRBJ1-2; TCRdb calls TRBD1, which cannot be checked without DNA. CDR3 length equals 15 residues. Germline assignment: CDR1 MNHEY and CDR2 SVGAGI.

CDR3 residues: CASSCTGGRVYEQYF. The chain links TRBV6-7 to TRBJ2-7; TCRdb indicates TRBD1, and absent DNA this call remains unverified. TRBV6-7 is sorted into the ORF group, with uncertain function. The length of the CDR3 is 15 residues.

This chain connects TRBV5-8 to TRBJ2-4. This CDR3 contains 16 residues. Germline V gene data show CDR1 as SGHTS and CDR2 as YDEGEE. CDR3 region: CASSLAPWPAKNIQYF.

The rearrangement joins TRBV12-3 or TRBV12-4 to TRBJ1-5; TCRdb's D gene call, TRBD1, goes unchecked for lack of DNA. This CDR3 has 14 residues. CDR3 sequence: CASSPGGGEQPQHF.

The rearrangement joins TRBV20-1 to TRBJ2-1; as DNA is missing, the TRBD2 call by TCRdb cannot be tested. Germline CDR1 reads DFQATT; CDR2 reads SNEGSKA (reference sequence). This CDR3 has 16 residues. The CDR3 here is CSARDHSGGHYNEQFF.